The subject of this entry is one TCR beta chain. The V gene end was trimmed by 1 base and the J gene end by 5 bases; junction bases not matched to a gene: 6. The CDR3 has 16 residues. CDR1 is SGHDN and CDR2 is FVKESK in the germline V gene. Using immunoSEQ multiplex PCR, the repertoire was profiled, and TCRdb retains in-frame clones only, with some absent. The sample has fewer than 2.5 million clones, 93% seen once. The data were obtained in a study of shared clonotypes between healthy human individuals. Sequenced material: naive CD4+ T cells from PBMCs. Subset defined: CD45RA+ positively selected. This receptor was taken from a man younger than 35 in good health. Some clones in this sample may be carry-over from other donors' samples. The rearrangement joins TRBV14 to TRBJ2-5; 11 bases line up with TRBD2. As DNA, the CDR3 is TGTGCCAGCAGCCAAGTCTGGTCTAGCGGGAGGGAGACCCAGTACTTC. This translates into CASSQVWSSGRETQYF.